This record concerns one T cell receptor beta chain sequence. The sample comes from a study of shared clonotypes between healthy human individuals. The assay was immunoSEQ multiplex PCR, and TCRdb's table has in-frame clones only and misses some. The sample consists of some 660,000 clones, more than 70% of them appearing once. Trimming stripped 3 bases from V and 3 bases from J, with 6 bases between. This CDR3 has 12 residues. The V gene's germline CDR1 is WSHSY and CDR2 SAAADI. This TCR derives from a young woman in good health. J is TRBJ2-7 and V is TRBV10-2; TRBD1 is a possible D gene (6 bases). Sequenced material: memory CD4+ T cells sorted from blood. Noted subset: CD45RA-negative fraction. This CDR3 is CASSDRGYEQYF. The CDR3 nucleotides are TGCGCCAGCAGTGACAGGGGCTACGAGCAGTACTTC.